These 28 T cell receptor beta chains came from one sample sequenced in a study of T cell responses to AZD1222 COVID-19 vaccine. Sequencing used immunoSEQ multiplex PCR; TCRdb keeps in-frame clones, though not all of them. The sample lists 130,000 to 150,000 clones, 90% to 95% occurring once. The sample here was peripheral blood, taken on day 0 of AZD1222 vaccination. The receptor set was obtained from an adult in good health.

V usage is TRBV6-2 or TRBV6-3 and J usage is TRBJ2-2, with D unresolved. Between the trimmed V and J ends, which lost 0 bases and 6 bases, there was a span of 20 bases. The CDR3 spans 18 residues. Germline V CDR1 and CDR2: MNHEY, SVGEGT. The CDR3 region is CASSYSPGGLISPGELFF. Here the CDR3 DNA reads TGTGCCAGCAGTTACTCTCCGGGCGGATTAATTTCTCCCGGGGAGCTGTTTTTT.

The V and J genes are TRBV7-5 and TRBJ1-3; the DNA was not used to check the table's D call, TRBD1. TRBV7-5 is described as a pseudogene. This CDR3 has 16 amino acids. The CDR3: CVRSPPQGARGNTIYF. The CDR3 region has the DNA TGTGTCAGAAGCCCGCCTCAGGGGGCGAGGGGAAACACCATATATTTT.

The chain uses TRBV5-1 and TRBJ1-4; 8 nucleotides match TRBD1. Germline CDR1 and CDR2: SGHRS and YFSETQ. The J segment lost 4 bases and the V segment lost 6 bases, leaving 5 bases of the junction unmatched. CDR3 size: 14 residues. CDR3 bases: TGCGCCAGCAAAAAGACAGGGGTTAATGAAAAACTGTTTTTT. It codes for CASKKTGVNEKLFF.

This clone was seen a single time. The CDR3 DNA reads TGTGCCAGCTCACCAGGGACAGGGGTTAACGAGCAGTACTTC. It specifies CASSPGTGVNEQYF. The V call is TRBV18, the J call TRBJ2-7; TRBD1 matches at 10 bases. The CDR3 spans 14 residues. V was clipped by 2 bases and J by 5 bases; unmatched bases: 3. Germline CDR1 reads KGHSH; CDR2 reads LQKENI.

CDR3 DNA sequence: TGTGCCAGCAGCCCCGGGGACGTGAACACTGAAGCTTTCTTT. Amino acids: CASSPGDVNTEAFF. The V gene is TRBV9, the J gene TRBJ1-1, with D possibly TRBD1 on 5 matching bases. CDR3 length: 14 amino acids. Germline CDR1 SGDLS, CDR2 YYNGEE. The ends were cut back, 4 bases at V and 0 bases at J, with 10 bases in the middle.

The gene calls are TRBV6-7 and TRBJ1-4; 8 nucleotides agree with TRBD1. TRBV6-7 is given ORF status, its function remaining uncertain. Trimming took 2 bases from V and 8 from J; bases not matched to a gene: 16. The CDR3 is made up of 18 amino acids. CDR3 protein: CASSYPDRGPARGEKLFF. Written as DNA, the CDR3 is TGTGCCAGCAGTTACCCTGACAGGGGACCAGCAAGGGGGGAAAAACTGTTTTTT.

The DNA for the CDR3 is TGTGCCAGCAGCTCCAGGGGGTTCGGGAGTGGCTACACCTTC. It translates to CASSSRGFGSGYTF. The rearrangement joins TRBV7-9 to TRBJ1-2; TRBD1 matches at 7 bases. The trim removed 4 bases at V and 7 bases at J, leaving 9 bases unmatched. CDR3 length: 14 residues. The germline V gene has CDR1 SEHNR and CDR2 FQNEAQ (reference sequence).

This chain uses TRBV11-2 with TRBJ2-5, with D tentatively TRBD2 (5 bases). Between the trimmed V and J ends, which lost 2 bases and 5 bases, there was a span of 24 bases. There are 18 residues in the CDR3. The germline gives CDR1 SGHAT, CDR2 FQNNGV. In DNA form, the CDR3 reads TGTGCCAGCAGCTTAACTCTTCTTGTGACTATACCTCGGGAGACCCAGTACTTC. It specifies CASSLTLLVTIPRETQYF.

The genes are TRBV4-1 and TRBJ2-3; D is undetermined. V was trimmed by 2 bases and J by 3 bases, leaving 6 bases between them. Germline V gene lookup returns CDR1 MGHRA and CDR2 YSYEKL. The CDR3 is 13 residues long. The CDR3 DNA reads as TGCGCCAGCAGCCAACGCTATACAGATACGCAGTATTTT. It yields the protein CASSQRYTDTQYF.

The chain has TRBV7-2 and TRBJ1-4; a weak D match, TRBD1 (5 bases). CDR3 length: 15 residues. Per germline, CDR1 SGHTA and CDR2 FQGNSA. Trimming took off 5 bases at V and 10 bases at J, with 20 bases between the two ends. CDR3 coding DNA: TGTGCCAGCAGCGCAGACAGCGCCCTGAGTGGAAAACTGTTTTTT. This translates into CASSADSALSGKLFF.

The V and J genes are TRBV7-9 and TRBJ2-5, with a weak D call TRBD2 (6 bases). Trimming removed 4 bases from V and 5 bases from J, with 14 bases in between. The length of the CDR3 is 14 residues. Germline CDR1 SEHNR, CDR2 FQNEAQ (reference sequence). The CDR3 DNA reads as TGTGCCAGCAGCTCGGGACTCCCGGGGGAGACCCAGTACTTC. Translation gives CASSSGLPGETQYF.

The chain combines TRBV5-4 with TRBJ1-4; 8 bases are a match to TRBD1. V gave up 0 bases and J gave up 6 bases; unmatched junction bases: 4. CDR1 and CDR2 from the germline V gene are SGHNT and YYREEE (reference sequence). The CDR3 runs to 15 residues. The CDR3: CASSLGTGSDEKLFF. In DNA form, the CDR3 reads TGTGCCAGCAGCTTGGGGACAGGGAGCGATGAAAAACTGTTTTTT.

This chain joins TRBV15 and TRBJ1-4; 8 bases align to TRBD1. Germline V gene lookup returns CDR1 LNHNV and CDR2 YYDKDF (reference sequence). This CDR3 comprises 17 residues. With 0 bases clipped from V and 8 bases from J, the junction kept 11 bases outside the gene matches. In DNA, the CDR3 is TGTGCCACCAGCAGAGATATTTTTTCGGACAGGGACGAAAAACTGTTTTTT. Amino acids: CATSRDIFSDRDEKLFF.

The genes are TRBV5-4 and TRBJ1-2; D perhaps matches TRBD1 (5 bases). Germline CDR1 SGHNT, CDR2 YYREEE (reference sequence). The CDR3 totals 17 residues. The ends were cut back, 0 bases at V and 0 bases at J, with 15 bases in the middle. The CDR3 nucleotides are TGTGCCAGCAGCTTGGCGGTATGGGCAGGGACTAACTATGGCTACACCTTC. Residues: CASSLAVWAGTNYGYTF. The entire variable domain, with the rest obtained from reference TRBV5-4 and TRBJ1-2, is as follows: ETGVTQSPTHLIKTRGQQVTLRCSSQSGHNTVSWYQQALGQGPQFIFQYYREEENGRGNFPPRFSGLQFPNYSSELNVNALELDDSALYLCASSLAVWAGTNYGYTFGSGTRLTVV.

The V gene is TRBV5-4, the J gene TRBJ2-7; TRBD1 might be the D (6 bases). The CDR3 totals 13 residues. Germline V gene lookup returns CDR1 SGHNT and CDR2 YYREEE (reference sequence). V was pared by 3 bases and J by 5 bases, with 12 bases between. CDR3 in amino acids: CASSYRDGDEQYF. CDR3 sequence (DNA): TGTGCCAGCAGCTACAGGGATGGCGACGAGCAGTACTTC.

The rearrangement uses TRBV7-2 and TRBJ1-3; D not certain. The germline V and J ends were trimmed by 5 bases and 0 bases, with 17 bases remaining between them. The length of the CDR3 is 17 residues. Germline-derived CDR1 and CDR2 are SGHTA and FQGNSA. For the CDR3, the DNA is TGTGCCAGCAGCCTCCCCTTTGCTGGCTTCTCTGGAAACACCATATATTTT. This codes for CASSLPFAGFSGNTIYF.

The rearrangement links TRBV7-9 to TRBJ1-5, with TRBD1 as a possible D gene (5 bases). V dropped 1 base and J dropped 2 bases, with 15 bases sitting between them. CDR3 length equals 17 residues. The germline V gene encodes CDR1 SEHNR and CDR2 FQNEAQ (reference sequence). Written as DNA, the CDR3 is TGTGCCAGCAGCTTAGTAAGCTCAGGGAATGGCAATCAGCCCCAGCATTTT. Translating it yields CASSLVSSGNGNQPQHF.

The gene calls are TRBV6-6 and TRBJ2-1; D unclear. Germline V gene data show CDR1 as MNHNY and CDR2 as SVGAGI (reference sequence). The CDR3 consists of 15 residues. V lost 6 bases to trimming and J lost 5 bases, with 17 bases between them. The CDR3 DNA is TGTGCCAGCAGGCCACGGGCGGATACTAACAATGAGCAGTTCTTC. Translated: CASRPRADTNNEQFF.

The chain employs TRBV10-3 and TRBJ2-7, with unresolved D. Germline V gene sequence: CDR1 ENHRY, CDR2 SYGVKD. Trimming took 10 bases from V and 1 from J, leaving 14 bases between them. The CDR3 is made up of 13 amino acids. CDR3 sequence: CATMVMGSYEQYF. In DNA form, the CDR3 reads TGTGCCACCATGGTCATGGGGTCCTACGAGCAGTACTTC.

The CDR3 DNA follows: TGTGCCAGCAGCTTTCAGGGAGGGGAAAAACTGTTTTTT. Residues: CASSFQGGEKLFF. V gene TRBV11-2 combines with J gene TRBJ1-4, with D perhaps TRBD1 (5 bases). V was pared by 3 bases and J by 8 bases, with 10 bases between. CDR1 and CDR2 from the germline V gene are SGHAT and FQNNGV. The CDR3 loop spans 13 amino acids.

This rearrangement joins TRBV29-1 to TRBJ2-7; 8 positions agree with TRBD1. Germline-derived CDR1 and CDR2 are SQVTM and ANQGSEA. The junction had 5 bases not matched to a gene; V was cut back by 5 bases and J by 2 bases. CDR3 size: 13 residues. DNA for the CDR3: TGCAGCGTTTGCCAGGGGGCCGCCTACGAGCAGTACTTC. Its protein is CSVCQGAAYEQYF.

The chain combines TRBV19 with TRBJ1-2; the match to TRBD1 covers 7 bases. There are 16 residues in the CDR3. Germline CDR1 is LNHDA and CDR2 is SQIVND (reference sequence). The junction had 8 bases not matched to a gene; V was cut back by 4 bases and J by 0 bases. CDR3 amino acids: CASSTIDRATNYGYTF. The CDR3 DNA follows: TGTGCCAGTAGTACAATCGACAGGGCGACTAACTATGGCTACACCTTC. The variable domain in full, completed from reference TRBV19 and TRBJ1-2, reads DGGITQSPKYLFRKEGQNVTLSCEQNLNHDAMYWYRQDPGQGLRLIYYSQIVNDFQKGDIAEGYSVSREKKESFPLTVTSAQKNPTAFYLCASSTIDRATNYGYTFGSGTRLTVV.

The rearrangement links TRBV5-1 to TRBJ1-2, with TRBD1 matching 9 bases. After removal of 4 bases from V and 4 bases from J, the junction contained 5 bases not matched to a gene. The CDR3 spans 14 residues. The germline V gene encodes CDR1 SGHRS and CDR2 YFSETQ. For the CDR3, the DNA is TGCGCCAGCAGCCTCGACAGGGGGGGCTATGGCTACACCTTC. Protein product: CASSLDRGGYGYTF.

The rearrangement links TRBV18 to TRBJ2-1; 9 bases map to TRBD1. This CDR3 contains 15 residues. The germline CDR1 and CDR2 sequences are KGHSH and LQKENI. With 6 bases clipped from V and 2 bases from J, the junction kept 5 bases outside the gene matches. CDR3 coding DNA: TGTGCCAGCTCGTCCACAGGGGGCGCCTACAATGAGCAGTTCTTC. It is translated as CASSSTGGAYNEQFF.

The V and J genes are TRBV5-1 and TRBJ2-7; D not resolved. CDR3 length: 13 residues. Germline-derived CDR1 and CDR2 are SGHRS and YFSETQ. The V and J ends lost 0 bases and 1 base respectively, with 5 bases between them. For the CDR3, the DNA is TGCGCCAGCAGCTTGGGACGGTCCTACGAGCAGTACTTC. Amino acids: CASSLGRSYEQYF.

This sequence joins TRBV5-1 and TRBJ2-1; D tentatively reads TRBD1 or TRBD2 (6 bases each). V was cut by 0 bases and J by 7 bases, with 14 bases left in between. Germline CDR1 reads SGHRS; CDR2 reads YFSETQ. This CDR3 has 15 residues. The CDR3 reads CASSLAGGRRNEQFF. The CDR3 DNA follows: TGCGCCAGCAGCTTGGCTGGGGGGCGCAGGAATGAGCAGTTCTTC. The variable domain in full, with the rest retrieved from reference TRBV5-1 and TRBJ2-1, is KAGVTQTPRYLIKTRGQQVTLSCSPISGHRSVSWYQQTPGQGLQFLFEYFSETQRNKGNFPGRFSGRQFSNSRSEMNVSTLELGDSALYLCASSLAGGRRNEQFFGPGTRLTVL.

This rearrangement joins TRBV3-1 (or the pseudogene TRBV3-2) to TRBJ1-1; TRBD1 matches 7 bases. The CDR3 totals 13 residues. Per germline, CDR1 LGHDT and CDR2 YNNKEL (reference sequence). The V gene end was trimmed by 4 bases and the J gene end by 6 bases; junction bases not matched to a gene: 5. The CDR3 DNA is TGTGCCAGCAGCCCACGGACAGGCCCTGAAGCTTTCTTT. This encodes CASSPRTGPEAFF.

J is TRBJ1-4 and V is TRBV19; the D is unclear. Germline V gene data show CDR1 as LNHDA and CDR2 as SQIVND (reference sequence). The V end was cut by 3 bases, the J end by 4 bases, with 15 bases between. The CDR3 runs 16 residues. The CDR3 is CASSIRRVPYNEKLFF. Written as DNA, the CDR3 is TGTGCCAGTAGTATTAGACGGGTTCCTTATAATGAAAAACTGTTTTTT.